This TCR beta chain was captured by sequencing in a study of long-term antiretroviral therapy in people with HIV. Version v3.0 of the immunoSEQ assay ran at survey level. Generated by immunoSEQ multiplex PCR, the TCRdb table keeps only in-frame clones and is missing some. The sample shows tens of thousands of clones, around 80% of them seen only once. The trim removed 4 bases at V and 2 bases at J, leaving 4 bases unmatched. The CDR3 contains 15 residues. Germline CDR1 and CDR2: MGHRA and YSYEKL. A remark on this clone: Other DNA variants within this sample encode the same CDR3.

The chain has TRBV4-1 and TRBJ2-2; 7 nucleotides agree with TRBD1. Specimen: unsorted PBMCs, collected 3.1 years after starting antiretroviral therapy. The clonotype originates from a woman in her forties or fifties with HIV. The CDR3 sequence: CASSRGTVNTGELFF. CDR3 DNA: TGCGCCAGCAGCCGAGGGACAGTAAACACCGGGGAGCTGTTTTTT.